Following are 28 T cell receptor beta chains from one sample sequenced in a study of blood T cell repertoires in COVID-19. The data were produced by immunoSEQ multiplex PCR, yet TCRdb's version contains in-frame clones alone and is incomplete. The sample comprises 120,000 or so clones, 85% to 90% of which are singletons, and approximately 8% rests with the top ten. The sample was peripheral blood. The receptors stem from a middle-aged man with acute or convalescent COVID-19.

This chain uses TRBV6-2 or TRBV6-3 with TRBJ2-5; 9 bases are shared with TRBD1. V lost 5 bases to trimming and J lost 0 bases; unmatched junction nucleotides: 13. The CDR3 has 18 amino acids. Germline V CDR1 and CDR2: MNHEY, SVGEGT. CDR3 sequence reads: CASSPGTGKKLYQETQYF. The CDR3 region has the DNA TGTGCCAGCAGTCCCGGGACAGGGAAGAAATTGTACCAAGAGACCCAGTACTTC.

The chain combines TRBV27 with TRBJ2-7; 7 nucleotides align to TRBD2. The germline CDR1 and CDR2 sequences are MNHEY and SMNVEV (reference sequence). The CDR3 covers 15 residues. Trimming removed 4 bases from V and 2 bases from J; junction bases left unmatched: 8. The chain's CDR3 is CASSSLASGTYEQYF. DNA for the CDR3: TGTGCCAGCAGTTCCCTGGCTAGCGGTACCTACGAGCAGTACTTC.

The chain combines TRBV6-6 with TRBJ2-5; 10 bases agree with TRBD2. Germline CDR1 and CDR2: MNHNY and SVGAGI (reference sequence). The CDR3 contains 15 residues. The trim removed 5 bases at V and 5 bases at J, leaving 8 bases unmatched. DNA of the CDR3: TGTGCCAGCAGTAAGACTAGCGGGTTAGGGGAGACCCAGTACTTC. Its translation is CASSKTSGLGETQYF.

The V call is TRBV20-1, the J call TRBJ2-7, with 11 bases identical to TRBD2. Germline trimming cut 3 bases from V and 4 bases from J; bases unmatched to any gene: 5. The germline gives CDR1 DFQATT, CDR2 SNEGSKA (reference sequence). The CDR3 is 14 residues long. This CDR3 is CSASGLAGGYEQYF. The CDR3 DNA reads TGCAGTGCTAGTGGGTTAGCGGGGGGGTACGAGCAGTACTTC.

V and J are TRBV4-3 and TRBJ2-1; 7 bases are shared with TRBD2. Germline loops: CDR1 LGHNA, CDR2 YSLEER. The V and J ends lost 4 bases and 9 bases, in that order; junction bases with no gene match: 9. The CDR3 has 14 amino acids. CDR3 loop: CASSPLQGGSEQFF. The CDR3 DNA is TGCGCCAGCAGCCCCCTCCAAGGCGGGAGTGAGCAGTTCTTC.

The count of this clone is one. The chain combines TRBV29-1 with TRBJ2-1; D is perhaps TRBD2 (5 bases). The V and J ends lost 7 bases and 0 bases respectively, with 13 bases between them. Germline values: CDR1 SQVTM, CDR2 ANQGSEA. CDR3 length: 14 amino acids. The CDR3 coding sequence is TGCAGCGGCGGGTCTTCTTTCTCCTACAATGAGCAGTTCTTC. This gives the protein CSGGSSFSYNEQFF.

The gene calls are TRBV30 and TRBJ2-7, with 12 bases aligning to TRBD2. Germline CDR1 is GTSNPN and CDR2 is SVGIG (reference sequence). The ends lost 0 bases at V and 4 bases at J; junction bases unmatched: 10. The CDR3 covers 17 residues. CDR3 in DNA: TGTGCCTGGAGTGTAACCCGGACTAGCGGGATCAGTTACGAGCAGTACTTC. It yields the protein CAWSVTRTSGISYEQYF. Full variable domain (rest looked up from reference TRBV30 and TRBJ2-7): SQTIHQWPATLVQPVGSPLSLECTVEGTSNPNLYWYRQAAGRGLQLLFYSVGIGQISSEVPQNLSASRPQDRQFILSSKKLLLSDSGFYLCAWSVTRTSGISYEQYFGPGTRLTVT.

As to this clone: The sample holds other DNA sequences that translate to the same CDR3. V and J are TRBV9 and TRBJ2-7; 9 bases fit TRBD1. Trimming at V came to 3 bases and at J to 4 bases, leaving 5 bases not matched to a gene. This CDR3 has 14 residues. Germline values: CDR1 SGDLS, CDR2 YYNGEE. Here the CDR3 DNA reads TGTGCCAGCAGCGCCGGGACAGGGTTGTACGAGCAGTACTTC. Translation gives CASSAGTGLYEQYF.

This clone has only a few counts. The V call is TRBV5-1, the J call TRBJ2-2; no firm D call. The V end lost 0 bases, the J end lost 6 bases, and 6 bases lay between the germline ends. The CDR3 is 13 amino acids. Germline CDR1 reads SGHRS; CDR2 reads YFSETQ. CDR3 loop: CASSLAVAGELFF. The CDR3 nucleotides read TGCGCCAGCAGCTTGGCAGTGGCCGGGGAGCTGTTTTTT.

The V call is TRBV10-3, the J call TRBJ1-2; D unresolved. V lost 3 bases, J lost 0 bases, and 5 bases lay in between. Germline V gene data show CDR1 as ENHRY and CDR2 as SYGVKD. The CDR3 contains 13 residues. CDR3 amino acids: CAISDETNYGYTF. In DNA, the CDR3 is TGTGCCATCAGTGACGAGACTAACTATGGCTACACCTTC.

The chain employs TRBV10-1 and TRBJ2-1; 10 bases match TRBD2. Germline V gene sequence: CDR1 WNHNN, CDR2 SYGVQD (reference sequence). J lost 9 bases, V lost 4 bases, and 21 bases had no gene match. This CDR3 region has 19 residues. The CDR3 is CASSGRRKGVSGRLGEQFF. DNA of the CDR3: TGCGCCAGCAGTGGACGCAGGAAGGGGGTTAGCGGGAGGTTGGGTGAGCAGTTCTTC.

V usage is TRBV12-3 or TRBV12-4 and J usage is TRBJ2-3; D unclear. CDR3 length: 12 amino acids. Trimming cost V 6 bases and J 6 bases, with 10 bases left between them. The CDR3 DNA reads as TGTGCCAGCAGCGACTTGTCCGATACGCAGTATTTT. Translation: CASSDLSDTQYF.

This clone was counted a single time. This chain connects TRBV6-6 to TRBJ1-5, with 8 bases aligning to TRBD1. V shed 6 bases and J 0 bases; nucleotides not matched to a gene: 13. CDR3 size: 18 residues. CDR1 is MNHNY and CDR2 is SVGAGI in the germline V gene (reference sequence). CDR3 in amino acids: CASSRGTGDGYSNQPQHF. The CDR3 region has the DNA TGTGCCAGCAGCCGAGGGACAGGCGACGGGTATAGCAATCAGCCCCAGCATTTT.

Regarding this clone: A junction boundary mismatches the germline segment, possibly from a read error. The chain couples TRBV5-6 to TRBJ2-7, with 9 bases aligning to TRBD1. The CDR3 loop spans 12 amino acids. Germline CDR1 SGHDT, CDR2 YYEEEE. CDR3 coding DNA: TGTGCCAGCAGTGGGACAGGGAGGTCTAGGGACTTC. Translated: CASSGTGRSRDF.

The chain combines TRBV7-6 with TRBJ2-1, with TRBD2 matching over 7 bases. CDR3 length equals 14 residues. The germline V gene has CDR1 SGHVS and CDR2 FNYEAQ. J was trimmed by 6 bases and V by 1 base; bases with no gene match: 3. CDR3 nucleotide sequence: TGTGCCAGCAGCTTAGGACTAGCACGCAATGAGCAGTTCTTC. Protein sequence: CASSLGLARNEQFF.

This clone has just a few counts. The chain uses TRBV29-1 and TRBJ1-1; possibly TRBD1 for D (6 bases). The V end was cut by 5 bases, the J end by 5 bases, with 12 bases between. The germline V gene has CDR1 SQVTM and CDR2 ANQGSEA. The CDR3 runs to 12 residues. The CDR3 DNA reads TGCAGCGTTAAACAGGGCATGACTGAAGCTTTCTTT. It codes for CSVKQGMTEAFF.

CDR3 residues: CASSYLGQGAQYF. As DNA, the CDR3 is TGTGCCAGCAGTTACTTGGGACAGGGGGCTCAGTACTTC. The chain recombines TRBV6-5 with TRBJ2-7, with 12 bases lining up with TRBD1. Germline assignment: CDR1 MNHEY and CDR2 SVGAGI. This CDR3 is built from 13 residues. With V trimmed by 1 base and J by 10 bases, 2 bases remained unmatched.

V usage is TRBV5-4 and J usage is TRBJ1-2, with a tentative D call TRBD1 (6 bases). The length of the CDR3 is 13 residues. The germline CDR1 and CDR2 sequences are SGHNT and YYREEE (reference sequence). Trimming stripped 5 bases from V and 6 bases from J, with 14 bases between. The CDR3 sequence is CASRVTGFDGYTF. The DNA of the CDR3 is TGTGCCAGCAGGGTAACAGGGTTCGATGGCTACACCTTC.

The rearrangement uses TRBV5-1 and TRBJ2-5; D is ambiguous. The CDR3 contains 15 residues. Germline CDR1 is SGHRS and CDR2 is YFSETQ. The V end lost 1 base, the J end lost 1 base, and 11 bases lay between the germline ends. CDR3 amino acids: CASSLLIAGQETQYF. CDR3 DNA: TGCGCCAGCAGCTTGCTTATCGCAGGCCAAGAGACCCAGTACTTC.

CDR3 sequence: CASSIEGLAGDTQYF. The CDR3 region has the DNA TGTGCCAGTAGTATAGAGGGGCTAGCGGGGGATACGCAGTATTTT. The rearrangement links TRBV19 to TRBJ2-3; 9 bases line up with TRBD2. The CDR3 is 15 amino acids. Germline CDR1 reads LNHDA; CDR2 reads SQIVND (reference sequence). The V gene end was trimmed by 0 bases and the J gene end by 6 bases; junction bases not matched to a gene: 4.

The chain combines TRBV7-2 with TRBJ2-3; D possibly corresponds to TRBD1 (5 bases). This CDR3 is built from 14 residues. V lost 3 bases to trimming and J lost 2 bases, with 9 bases between them. The germline V gene encodes CDR1 SGHTA and CDR2 FQGNSA. CDR3 in amino acids: CASSLGQVTDTQYF. In DNA form, the CDR3 reads TGTGCCAGCAGCTTGGGGCAGGTCACAGATACGCAGTATTTT.

The J gene is TRBJ2-7, the V gene TRBV18; 8 positions agree with TRBD1. Germline V CDR1 and CDR2: KGHSH, LQKENI. The CDR3 runs 14 residues. Unmatched junction bases numbered 7, after V lost 5 bases and J lost 4 bases. CDR3 sequence (DNA): TGTGCCAGCTCAGGACAGGGTGTCTTATACGAGCAGTACTTC. Encoded protein: CASSGQGVLYEQYF.

The chain links TRBV18 to TRBJ2-7, with 13 bases lining up with TRBD2. CDR1 is KGHSH, CDR2 LQKENI, per germline. This CDR3 region has 15 residues. V shed 3 bases, J shed 6 bases, and the junction held 5 bases outside the gene matches. The CDR3 DNA is TGTGCCAGCTCACCTCGACTAGCGGGAGGAGGCGAGCAGTACTTC. Translated, it gives CASSPRLAGGGEQYF.

CDR3 nucleotide sequence: TGCGCCAGCAGCCAAGACGAGGGTCTCTACTATGGCTACACCTTC. Its translation is CASSQDEGLYYGYTF. This chain links TRBV4-3 with TRBJ1-2; D gene ambiguous. The germline V and J ends were trimmed by 0 bases and 3 bases, with 11 bases remaining between them. The CDR3 contains 15 residues. Per germline, CDR1 LGHNA and CDR2 YSLEER.

The chain recombines TRBV5-4 with TRBJ2-6; D unresolved. CDR3 length: 15 residues. Germline V gene sequence: CDR1 SGHNT, CDR2 YYREEE (reference sequence). V lost 2 bases and J lost 3, with 9 bases in between. This chain's CDR3 is CASSFGSRGANVLTF. The CDR3 nucleotides read TGTGCCAGCAGCTTCGGGTCCCGTGGGGCCAACGTCCTGACTTTC.

J is TRBJ2-7 and V is TRBV27; 12 bases are shared with TRBD2. V lost 4 bases to trimming and J lost 6 bases; unmatched junction nucleotides: 13. The germline gives CDR1 MNHEY, CDR2 SMNVEV (reference sequence). The CDR3 sequence is 17 residues long. This CDR3 is CASSSPRLAGGGGEQYF. The DNA for the CDR3 is TGTGCCAGCAGTTCGCCCAGGCTAGCGGGAGGGGGAGGCGAGCAGTACTTC.

V and J are TRBV19 and TRBJ2-3; D is unclear. Trimming shortened V by 3 bases and J by 7 bases, and 8 bases separated the two germline ends. Germline V CDR1 and CDR2: LNHDA, SQIVND (reference sequence). The CDR3 totals 12 residues. In DNA, the CDR3 is TGTGCCAGTAGTATTTCGGGTTATACGCAGTATTTT. Amino acids: CASSISGYTQYF.

The chain joins TRBV19 to TRBJ1-5; D possibly corresponds to TRBD1 (6 bases). The CDR3 loop spans 15 amino acids. Germline CDR1 and CDR2: LNHDA and SQIVND (reference sequence). Deletions cut 7 bases from V and 2 bases from J, with 15 bases between. The CDR3 DNA follows: TGTGCCAGTAATCCGCAGGGGCCCCGCAATCAGCCCCAGCATTTT. Translating it yields CASNPQGPRNQPQHF.